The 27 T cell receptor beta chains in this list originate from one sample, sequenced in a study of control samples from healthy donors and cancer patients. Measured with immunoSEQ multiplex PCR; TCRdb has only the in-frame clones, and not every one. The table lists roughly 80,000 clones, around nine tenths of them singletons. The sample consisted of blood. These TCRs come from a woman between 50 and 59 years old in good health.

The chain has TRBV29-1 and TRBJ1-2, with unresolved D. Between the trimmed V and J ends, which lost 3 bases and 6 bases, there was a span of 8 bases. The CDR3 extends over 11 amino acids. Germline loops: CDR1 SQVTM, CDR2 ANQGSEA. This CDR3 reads CSVERVDGYTF. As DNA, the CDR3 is TGCAGCGTTGAGAGGGTTGATGGCTACACCTTC. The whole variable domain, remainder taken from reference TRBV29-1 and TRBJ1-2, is SAVISQKPSRDICQRGTSLTIQCQVDSQVTMMFWYRQQPGQSLTLIATANQGSEATYESGFVIDKFPISRPNLTFSTLTVSNMSPEDSSIYLCSVERVDGYTFGSGTRLTVV.

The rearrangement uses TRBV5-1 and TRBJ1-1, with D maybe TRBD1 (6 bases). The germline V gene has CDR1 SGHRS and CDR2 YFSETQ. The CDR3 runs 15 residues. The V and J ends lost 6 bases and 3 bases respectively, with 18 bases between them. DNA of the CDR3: TGCGCCAGCAAAAAACAGGGAAGTCTGGACACTGAAGCTTTCTTT. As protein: CASKKQGSLDTEAFF.

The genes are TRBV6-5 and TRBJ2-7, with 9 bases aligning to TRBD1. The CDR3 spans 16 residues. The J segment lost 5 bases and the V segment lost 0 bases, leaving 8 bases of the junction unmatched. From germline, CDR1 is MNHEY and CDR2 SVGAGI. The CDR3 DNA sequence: TGTGCCAGCAGTTACTCGTTCAGGACAGGGGTCCACGAGCAGTACTTC. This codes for CASSYSFRTGVHEQYF.

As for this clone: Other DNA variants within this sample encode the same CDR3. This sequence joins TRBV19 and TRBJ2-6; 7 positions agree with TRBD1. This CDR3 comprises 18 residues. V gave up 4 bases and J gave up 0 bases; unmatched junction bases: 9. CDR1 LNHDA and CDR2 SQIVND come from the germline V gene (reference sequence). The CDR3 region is CASSTRDRPNSGANVLTF. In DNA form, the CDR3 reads TGTGCCAGTAGTACCCGGGACAGACCCAACTCTGGGGCCAACGTCCTGACTTTC.

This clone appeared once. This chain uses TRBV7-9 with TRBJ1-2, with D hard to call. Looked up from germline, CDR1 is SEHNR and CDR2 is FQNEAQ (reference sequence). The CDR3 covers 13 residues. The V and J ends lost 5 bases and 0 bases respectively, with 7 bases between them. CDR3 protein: CASSQVTNYGYTF. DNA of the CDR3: TGTGCCAGCAGCCAGGTTACTAACTATGGCTACACCTTC.

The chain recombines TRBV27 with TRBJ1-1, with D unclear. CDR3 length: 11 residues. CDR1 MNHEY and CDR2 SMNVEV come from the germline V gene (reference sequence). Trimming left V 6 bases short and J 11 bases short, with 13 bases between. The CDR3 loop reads CASSSGSSAFF. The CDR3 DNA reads TGTGCCAGCAGCTCGGGCAGTTCGGCTTTCTTT.

The CDR3 sequence is CAWSVNRGINQPQHF. For the CDR3, the DNA is TGTGCCTGGAGTGTAAACAGGGGGATCAATCAGCCCCAGCATTTT. This rearrangement joins TRBV30 to TRBJ1-5, with 8 bases lining up with TRBD1. Germline values: CDR1 GTSNPN, CDR2 SVGIG (reference sequence). The CDR3 consists of 15 residues. V trimming: 0 bases; J trimming: 3 bases; junction bases outside the gene matches: 4.

The CDR3, as DNA: TGCGCCAGCAGCAGGGACAGACGTAATGAAAAACTGTTTTTT. This encodes CASSRDRRNEKLFF. The chain employs TRBV5-1 and TRBJ1-4, with 7 nucleotides matching TRBD1. Germline loops: CDR1 SGHRS, CDR2 YFSETQ. The CDR3 contains 14 residues. V was clipped by 4 bases and J by 4 bases; unmatched bases: 4. The variable domain in full, completed from reference TRBV5-1 and TRBJ1-4, reads KAGVTQTPRYLIKTRGQQVTLSCSPISGHRSVSWYQQTPGQGLQFLFEYFSETQRNKGNFPGRFSGRQFSNSRSEMNVSTLELGDSALYLCASSRDRRNEKLFFGSGTQLSVL.

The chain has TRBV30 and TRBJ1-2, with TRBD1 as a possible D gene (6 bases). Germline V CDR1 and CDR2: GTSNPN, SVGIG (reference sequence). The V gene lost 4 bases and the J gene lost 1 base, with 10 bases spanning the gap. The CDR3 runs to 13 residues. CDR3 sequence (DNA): TGTGCCTGGATTTGGGGGCGTAACTATGGCTACACCTTC. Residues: CAWIWGRNYGYTF.

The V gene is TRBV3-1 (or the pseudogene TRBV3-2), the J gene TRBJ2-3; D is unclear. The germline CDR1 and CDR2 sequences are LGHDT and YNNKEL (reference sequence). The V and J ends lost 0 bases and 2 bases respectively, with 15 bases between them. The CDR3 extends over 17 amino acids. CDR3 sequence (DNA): TGTGCCAGCAGCCAAGACGGATCGCAGTTTTACACAGATACGCAGTATTTT. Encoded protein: CASSQDGSQFYTDTQYF.

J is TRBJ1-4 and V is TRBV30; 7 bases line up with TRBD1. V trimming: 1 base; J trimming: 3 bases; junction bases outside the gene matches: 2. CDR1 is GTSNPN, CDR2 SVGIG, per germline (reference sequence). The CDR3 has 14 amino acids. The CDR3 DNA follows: TGTGCCTGGAGTGGAGGGACAGCTAATGAAAAACTGTTTTTT. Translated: CAWSGGTANEKLFF.

The CDR3 bases are TGTGCCAGCAGCTTAATGCTAGCGGGGACCGGGGAGCTGTTTTTT. Translating it yields CASSLMLAGTGELFF. The chain employs TRBV11-3 and TRBJ2-2, with 9 bases lining up with TRBD2. V gave up 2 bases and J gave up 5 bases; unmatched junction bases: 3. The germline gives CDR1 SGHNT, CDR2 YENEEA. CDR3 length equals 15 residues.

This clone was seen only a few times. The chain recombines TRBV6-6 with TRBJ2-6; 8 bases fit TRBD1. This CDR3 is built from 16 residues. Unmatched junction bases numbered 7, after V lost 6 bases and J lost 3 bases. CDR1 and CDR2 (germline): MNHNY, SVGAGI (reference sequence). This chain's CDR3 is CASSGQGFIGANVLTF. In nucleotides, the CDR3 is TGTGCCAGCAGCGGACAGGGCTTTATTGGGGCCAACGTCCTGACTTTC.

The CDR3 loop reads CASSSASGNTEQYF. CDR3 DNA sequence: TGCGCCAGCAGCAGTGCTAGCGGTAACACCGAGCAGTACTTC. The rearrangement uses TRBV5-1 and TRBJ2-7; 7 nucleotides align to TRBD2. With 4 bases clipped from V and 6 bases from J, the junction kept 10 bases outside the gene matches. The V gene's germline CDR1 is SGHRS and CDR2 YFSETQ. The CDR3 has 14 amino acids.

Written as DNA, the CDR3 is TGCGCCAGCAGCTTGGACTCAGGGAGCCTGGAAGGAGACATTCAGTACTTC. Translation: CASSLDSGSLEGDIQYF. J is TRBJ2-4 and V is TRBV5-1; D could derive from TRBD1 or TRBD2 (5 bases each). This CDR3 spans 17 amino acids. Germline assignment: CDR1 SGHRS and CDR2 YFSETQ. The V gene lost 0 bases and the J gene lost 8 bases, with 21 bases spanning the gap.

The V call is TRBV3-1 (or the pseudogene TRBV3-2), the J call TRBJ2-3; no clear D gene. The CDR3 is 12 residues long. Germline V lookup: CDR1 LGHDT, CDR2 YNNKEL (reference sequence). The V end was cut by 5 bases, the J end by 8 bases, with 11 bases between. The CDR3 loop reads CASSYLTPTQYF. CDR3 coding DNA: TGTGCCAGCAGCTACTTGACCCCTACGCAGTATTTT.

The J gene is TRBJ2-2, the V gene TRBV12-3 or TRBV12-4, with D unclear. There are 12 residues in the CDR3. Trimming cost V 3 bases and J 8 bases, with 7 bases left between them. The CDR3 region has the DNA TGTGCCAGCAGTTTTCCCCTGGGGGAGCTGTTTTTT. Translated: CASSFPLGELFF.

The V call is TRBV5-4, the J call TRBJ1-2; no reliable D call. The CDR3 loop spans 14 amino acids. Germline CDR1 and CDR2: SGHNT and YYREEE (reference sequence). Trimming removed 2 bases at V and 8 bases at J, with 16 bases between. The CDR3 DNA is TGTGCCAGCAGCTTCAGAGCGTTACGTGCGGGCTACACCTTC. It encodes CASSFRALRAGYTF.

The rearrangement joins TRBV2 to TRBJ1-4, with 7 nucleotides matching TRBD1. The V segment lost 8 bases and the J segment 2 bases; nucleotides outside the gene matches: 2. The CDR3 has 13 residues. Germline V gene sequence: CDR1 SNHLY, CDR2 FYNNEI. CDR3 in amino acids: CASQTGTNEKLFF. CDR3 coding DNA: TGTGCCAGCCAGACAGGGACTAATGAAAAACTGTTTTTT. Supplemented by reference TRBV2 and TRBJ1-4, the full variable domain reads EPEVTQTPSHQVTQMGQEVILRCVPISNHLYFYWYRQILGQKVEFLVSFYNNEISEKSEIFDDQFSVERPDGSNFTLKIRSTKLEDSAMYFCASQTGTNEKLFFGSGTQLSVL.

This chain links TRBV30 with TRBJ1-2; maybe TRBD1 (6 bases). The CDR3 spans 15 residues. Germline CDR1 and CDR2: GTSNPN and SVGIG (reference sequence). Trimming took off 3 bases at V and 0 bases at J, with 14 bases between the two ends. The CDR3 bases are TGTGCCTGGAGGAACGGGGCAGGGGCTAACTATGGCTACACCTTC. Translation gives CAWRNGAGANYGYTF.

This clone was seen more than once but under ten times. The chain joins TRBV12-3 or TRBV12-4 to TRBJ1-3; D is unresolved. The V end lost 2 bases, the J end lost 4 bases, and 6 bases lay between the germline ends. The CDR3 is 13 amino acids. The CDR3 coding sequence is TGTGCCAGCAGTTTAACATTGGGAAACACCATATATTTT. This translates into CASSLTLGNTIYF.

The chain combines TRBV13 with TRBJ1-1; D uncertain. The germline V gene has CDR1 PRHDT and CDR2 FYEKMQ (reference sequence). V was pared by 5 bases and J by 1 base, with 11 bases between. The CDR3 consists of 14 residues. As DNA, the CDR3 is TGTGCCAGCAGCCTCCGGACGGCGAACACTGAAGCTTTCTTT. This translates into CASSLRTANTEAFF.

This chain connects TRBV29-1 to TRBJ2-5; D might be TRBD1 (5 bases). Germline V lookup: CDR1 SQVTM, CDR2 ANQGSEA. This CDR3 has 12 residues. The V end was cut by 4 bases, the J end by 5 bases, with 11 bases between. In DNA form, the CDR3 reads TGCAGCGTTGTTAACCCAGGGGAGACCCAGTACTTC. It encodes CSVVNPGETQYF.

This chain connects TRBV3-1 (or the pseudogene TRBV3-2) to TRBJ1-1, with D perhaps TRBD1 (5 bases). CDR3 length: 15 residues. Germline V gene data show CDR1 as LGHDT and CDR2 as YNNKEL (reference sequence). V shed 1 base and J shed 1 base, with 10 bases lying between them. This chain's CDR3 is CASSQGGLPNTEAFF. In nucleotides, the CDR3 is TGTGCCAGCAGCCAAGGGGGCTTGCCGAACACTGAAGCTTTCTTT.

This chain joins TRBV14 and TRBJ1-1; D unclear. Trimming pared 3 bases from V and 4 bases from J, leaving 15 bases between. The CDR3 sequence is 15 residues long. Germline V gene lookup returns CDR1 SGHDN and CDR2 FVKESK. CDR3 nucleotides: TGTGCCAGCAGCCAGAGGACCACGGGAGGCACTGAAGCTTTCTTT. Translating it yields CASSQRTTGGTEAFF.

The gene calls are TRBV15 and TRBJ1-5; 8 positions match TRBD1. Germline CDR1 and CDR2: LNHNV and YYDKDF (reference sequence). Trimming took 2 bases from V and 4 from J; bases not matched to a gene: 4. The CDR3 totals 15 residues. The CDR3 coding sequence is TGTGCCACCAGCAGAAGGCGACAGGGGAATCAGCCCCAGCATTTT. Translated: CATSRRRQGNQPQHF.

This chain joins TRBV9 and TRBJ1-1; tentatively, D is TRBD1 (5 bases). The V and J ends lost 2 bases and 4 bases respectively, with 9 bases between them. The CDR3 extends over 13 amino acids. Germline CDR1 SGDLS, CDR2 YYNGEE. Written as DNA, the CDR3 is TGTGCCAGCAGCGTGCGGGGGTCCACTGAAGCTTTCTTT. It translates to CASSVRGSTEAFF.